This TCR beta chain was sequenced in a study of cytomegalovirus exposure and HLA in healthy donors (dated 2017 in TCRdb). As for the study more broadly: According to an earlier analysis of a few hundred of the donors, about 179 million T cells yielded some 120 million unique TCR beta sequences and approximately 280 Gb of sequence data. The study combined high-throughput TCR immunosequencing, statistical association of individual TCRs with disease status, and machine learning to predict cytomegalovirus infection status. Donor age, sex, ethnicity and CMV serostatus were compiled together with the repertoire data. Class I and class II HLA loci were covered by the typing at four-digit resolution. Along with the roughly 670-subject first cohort, a separate validation cohort of over 90 different subjects was used. Several DR-DQ haplotypes were handled as single units for association and clustering because linkage in the cohort was strong. A later analysis re-examined previously published TCR beta repertoires from about 670 donors and added high-resolution HLA genotyping to investigate patterns of TCR occurrence. Genome-wide SNP genotypes for about 55% of the roughly 670 donors were used in a later genetic analysis, which treated that subset as a discovery cohort. The later analysis used no new phenotypic data to find candidate immune exposures, relying instead on TCR beta sequences and their occurrence across donors. Typing coverage differed by locus: A, B, C, DRB1 and DQB1 were typed in about 620-630 donors, DQA1 in roughly 500, DPA1 in nearly 610, and DPB1 in about 450. All discovery cohort repertoires had been generated on a single sequencing platform. Of the 350 to 400 genotyped donors, about 80% fell in the genetic ancestry cluster associated with self-reported Caucasian donors. The aim of the study was to test whether cataloging public T cell receptors could identify signatures of past pathogen exposure. An earlier analysis of some 500 of the donors used high-throughput TCR beta sequencing to judge whether each TCR beta V gene segment behaved as functional or pseudogenic. Using immunosequencing, the study profiled T cell repertoires from about 610 subjects and related those repertoires to cytomegalovirus serostatus. Roughly 300 gigabases of sequencing data and some 85 million unique TCR sequences were included in an early release covering about 600 HLA-typed donors. On average, approximately 250,000 unique TCR beta nucleotide sequences were sequenced per donor among 300 to 500 genotyped donors of the cohort, with roughly 18% of those sequences being non-productive. Study-wide conclusions, independent of this receptor: The sequencing pipeline was judged likely to have produced a cluster of highly shared sequence variants as a technical artifact. A later analysis found that TCR association rates varied across HLA loci, with DRB1 alleles showing the most associated TCRs and HLA-C alleles the fewest. An association between a missense DCLRE1C variant and V-gene and J-gene trimming of TCR beta chains was found in a later genetic analysis and replicated in an independent cohort. An earlier analysis of approximately 570 of the donors showed that most TCR beta V segments appeared in productive rearrangements either about 87% or about 30% of the time, which broadly matched IMGT annotations. According to a later genetic analysis, donors in an Asian-associated ancestry cluster had fewer N-insertions in productive TCRs than the approximately 710-donor mean. Because HLA typing was unavailable for some donors at each locus, only the typed subset was used in association tests. In this cohort, only TCR beta chains were sequenced, and detectable features were limited by the absence of alpha or paired-chain data. While some public TCRs were present in many individuals, most TCR sequences turned up only very rarely across donors. The study listed around 160 TCR beta chains as associated with cytomegalovirus. Some IMGT-functional V segments, including TRBV6-2 and TRBV6-3, could not be told apart with the 87-base-pair reads, so those segments were excluded. A further reported finding was that TCR beta sequences accurately predicted the HLA-A and HLA-B alleles for most subjects in the first cohort. Specific HLA alleles were associated with over 15,000 TCR beta sequences at a false discovery rate of 0.05 in a later analysis. According to a later analysis, parvovirus B19, influenza, CMV and Epstein-Barr virus appeared linked to several top co-occurrence clusters. Most CMV-associated TCR beta chains appeared to be HLA-restricted in a later analysis, and the HLA associations seemed to be driven largely by CMV exposure. About 17 rarely observed V segments, including chromosome 9 orphons, were excluded from the earlier analysis of several hundred of the donors because counts were too low. It was suggested by the authors that the approach could potentially be generalized to other disease states and immunological phenotypes. In both the original and validation cohorts, the classifier was reported to diagnose cytomegalovirus status with high specificity and sensitivity. Compared with equally common non-associated chains, HLA-associated TCR beta chains in a later analysis were more clonally expanded and had lower generation probabilities. The only immune exposure information available for the cohort was CMV serostatus. In vitro tests confirmed that a few of the cytomegalovirus-associated TCR beta chains recognize cytomegalovirus antigens. Roughly uniform sequencing depth across donors was assumed in presence/absence analyses, although this assumption may not hold. Linkage disequilibrium might explain the correlated functional status among segregating V segments, but an unknown experimental factor could not be excluded. When HLA alleles, especially DR and DQ, strongly co-occurred, attributing TCR associations to individual alleles was difficult.

In total, approximately 690 healthy bone marrow donors made up the cohort. At the time of sampling, every cohort member was nominally healthy, though immune exposures that went unrecorded were likely present. The donor was CMV seronegative and belonged to the group of 350 or so seronegative cohort members. Every donor gave a peripheral blood sample, and the peripheral blood mononuclear cells from that sample were used for TCR beta sequencing. Genomic DNA extraction from the blood cell samples was performed with the Qiagen DNeasy Blood Extraction Kit. Libraries came from the immunoSEQ multiplex PCR assay. For the multiplex PCR, a mixture combining 60 forward primers for TCR Vbeta segments and 13 reverse primers for TCR Jbeta segments was used. Amplification of the CDR3 region of rearranged TCR beta genes was performed with a multiplex PCR assay on genomic DNA. On the Illumina HiSeq System, the amplified TCR beta libraries were sequenced as 87-base-pair reads. The paper's processing steps were these. A later analysis tallied roughly 80 million unique TCR beta chains across the 550 to 850 repertoires, and some 12 million of those chains were shared by two or more donors. Raw reads were error-corrected and collapsed into unique sequences with a nearest-neighbor algorithm that merged closely related sequences to remove PCR and sequencing errors. V, D and J gene segments were assigned by aligning CDR3 sequences to IMGT reference sequences. For a sequence to be retained, a match of at least six nucleotides to both a V gene segment and a J gene segment was required. A rearrangement counted as productive if the CDR3 had no stop codons and remained in frame with V and J, and every other rearrangement counted as non-productive. CDR3 was defined by IMGT convention, running from the second conserved V-encoded cysteine to the conserved J-encoded phenylalanine. The earlier analysis of about 610 of the donors excluded any sequence lacking an unambiguous match to a single V gene segment. In an earlier analysis of 450 to 750 of the donors, a V segment was called functional when productive rearrangements were above 56.7%, and segregating when the standard deviation between donors exceeded 5%. A statistical classification framework was developed to diagnose cytomegalovirus status using the catalog of TCR beta chain sequences. V and J gene assignment, in a later analysis, came from comparing TCR nucleotide sequences with IMGT/GENE-DB human TR gene sequences. Using the TCRdist pipeline, a later analysis assigned CDR3 sequences along with most-parsimonious VDJ recombination scenarios. A later analysis defined each TCR beta chain by its CDR3 amino acid sequence plus V-gene family, and excluded reads lacking a unique V-gene family. As a way to deal with suspected cross-contamination and a sequencing artifact, a later analysis dropped hundreds of nucleotide sequences that were highly shared and had low generation probability. In a later analysis, a clonal expansion index for each public chain was calculated from normalized within-repertoire ranks of inferred template counts. In a later analysis, generation probabilities were computed with a VDJ recombination model fitted to out-of-frame rearrangements, and the resulting probabilities were checked against IGoR. In a later analysis, hypergeometric tests were used to score TCR-TCR, TCR-HLA and TCR-CMV co-occurrence, with a repertoire-size bias correction applied to TCR pairs. To estimate false discovery rates, a later analysis permuted the HLA or CMV assignments 20 times. In a later analysis, co-occurring TCRs were grouped using DBSCAN, and TCRdist sequence similarity was added for clustering within HLA-allele-positive subsets. Co-occurrence clustering excluded repertoires with fewer than 30,000 or more than 120,000 public chains, plus five with anomalous nucleotide sharing. Imported from immuneACCESS, the table was reduced by TCRdb to in-frame sequences with V and J called. These copies leave out some clones; in studies compared against another copy, an unresolved V gene accounts for under half, and the cause of the remainder is not known. The DNA was the basis for D and trimming; V, J and clone size are from that table. The sample table lists around 80,000 clones, around 78% of them with a count of one. The ten largest clones capture around 4.5% of the sample.

V and J are truncated by 0 bases and 1 base respectively, leaving an intervening sequence of 13 bases. As encoded in the germline V gene (reference sequence), CDR1 is SGHAT while CDR2 is FQDESV. Reading from cysteine to phenylalanine, the CDR3 counts 18 amino acids. The retained sequence is limited to the CDR3, 54 bases, with the frame set at the first base. Regarding this clone: This receptor's antigen is unknown. Base-call qualities are not available, and no considerably larger clone is one nucleotide away.

The chain is assembled from TRBV11-1 and TRBJ2-6; the D gene remains uncertain. This receptor was obtained from a man aged 40-49 years in good health and CMV-seronegative. The sequenced material came from PBMCs. CDR3 protein: CASSLALASFSGANVLTF. The base sequence is TGTGCCAGCAGCTTAGCTCTTGCCAGTTTTTCTGGGGCCAACGTCCTGACTTTC.